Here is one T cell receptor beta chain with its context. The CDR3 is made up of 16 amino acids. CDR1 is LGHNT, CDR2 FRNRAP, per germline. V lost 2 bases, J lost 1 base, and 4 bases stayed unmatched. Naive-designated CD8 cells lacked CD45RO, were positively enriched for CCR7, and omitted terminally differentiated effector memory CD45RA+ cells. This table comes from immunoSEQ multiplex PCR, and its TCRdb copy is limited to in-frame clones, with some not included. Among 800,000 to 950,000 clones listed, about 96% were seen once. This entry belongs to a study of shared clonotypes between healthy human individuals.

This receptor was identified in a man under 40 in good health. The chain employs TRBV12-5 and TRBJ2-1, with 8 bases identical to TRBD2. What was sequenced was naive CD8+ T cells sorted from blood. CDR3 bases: TGTGCTAGTGGTTTGAAGGGACTAGAGTCCTACAATGAGCAGTTCTTC. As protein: CASGLKGLESYNEQFF.